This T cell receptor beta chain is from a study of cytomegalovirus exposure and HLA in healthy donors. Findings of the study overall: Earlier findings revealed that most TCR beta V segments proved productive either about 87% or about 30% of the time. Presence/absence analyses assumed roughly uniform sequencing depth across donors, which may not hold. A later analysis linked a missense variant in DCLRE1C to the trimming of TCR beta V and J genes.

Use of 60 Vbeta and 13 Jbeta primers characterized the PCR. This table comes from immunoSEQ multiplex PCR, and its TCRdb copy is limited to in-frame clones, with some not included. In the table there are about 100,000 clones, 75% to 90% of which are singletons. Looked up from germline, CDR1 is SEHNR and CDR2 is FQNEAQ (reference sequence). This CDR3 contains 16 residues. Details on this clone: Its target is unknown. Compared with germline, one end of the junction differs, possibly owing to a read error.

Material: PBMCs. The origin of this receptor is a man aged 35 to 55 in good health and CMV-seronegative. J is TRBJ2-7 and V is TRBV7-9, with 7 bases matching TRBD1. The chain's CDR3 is CSSSFIDRVLLGEQYF. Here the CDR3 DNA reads TGTTCCAGCAGCTTTATAGACAGGGTTCTCCTCGGGGAGCAGTACTTC.